Below, 7 T cell receptor beta chains from the same sample are listed, as sequenced in a study of preoperative IRX-2 immunotherapy in early breast cancer. Noted treatment: preoperative locoregional IRX-2 cytokine immunotherapy. Clones were read by immunoSEQ multiplex PCR, and TCRdb kept only the in-frame ones, dropping some. The sample lists more than 20,000 clones, approximately 84% seen once, with roughly 2.2% in the top ten. The sequencing used lymph node tissue, collected before IRX-2 immunotherapy. All receptors derive from a human donor with breast cancer.

This rearrangement joins TRBV5-1 to TRBJ1-4; maybe TRBD1 (6 bases). The CDR3 runs 14 residues. The ends were cut back, 5 bases at V and 7 bases at J, with 15 bases in the middle. Per the germline V gene, CDR1 is SGHRS and CDR2 is YFSETQ. The CDR3 region is CASRLTGTSEKLFF. CDR3 in DNA: TGCGCCAGCAGGTTAACGGGGACAAGTGAAAAACTGTTTTTT.

In this sample, this clone turned up a few times. This rearrangement joins TRBV6-8 to TRBJ2-7; D is ambiguous. The V end was cut by 8 bases, the J end by 1 base, with 15 bases between. CDR1 and CDR2 from the germline V gene are MNHGY and SAAAGT. CDR3 length: 14 residues. CDR3 coding DNA: TGTGCCAGCGGTCCTTGGGGTATATCCTACGAGCAGTACTTC. Translating it yields CASGPWGISYEQYF.

The chain has TRBV6-8 and TRBJ2-3; 9 bases map to TRBD1. The CDR3 runs to 19 residues. Trimming at V came to 0 bases and at J to 0 bases, leaving 10 bases not matched to a gene. Germline CDR1 MNHGY, CDR2 SAAAGT. The CDR3 protein is CASSYSGGQGSTSTDTQYF. The CDR3 DNA reads as TGTGCCAGCAGTTACTCGGGGGGACAGGGCTCAACTAGCACAGATACGCAGTATTTT.

The chain links TRBV6-8 to TRBJ1-4; 7 positions agree with TRBD1. After removal of 5 bases from V and 2 bases from J, the junction contained 2 bases not matched to a gene. Germline assignment: CDR1 MNHGY and CDR2 SAAAGT. The CDR3 loop spans 14 amino acids. Here the CDR3 reads CASSPGQTNEKLFF. In DNA, the CDR3 is TGTGCCAGCAGTCCGGGACAGACTAATGAAAAACTGTTTTTT.

The chain carries TRBV5-1 and TRBJ1-3; D unclear. The germline gives CDR1 SGHRS, CDR2 YFSETQ. The CDR3 extends over 16 amino acids. V was trimmed by 2 bases and J by 6 bases, leaving 18 bases between them. CDR3 sequence (DNA): TGCGCCAGCAGCTTTGAGGGCGACTTTGGGGTAAACACCATATATTTT. Translated, it gives CASSFEGDFGVNTIYF.

The chain uses TRBV6-8 and TRBJ2-1, with 10 bases identical to TRBD1. Germline trimming cut 4 bases from V and 6 bases from J; bases unmatched to any gene: 9. Germline V CDR1 and CDR2: MNHGY, SAAAGT. This CDR3 contains 16 residues. The CDR3 region has the DNA TGTGCCAGCAGTTTTCCAAGGACAGGGGGTCTCAATGAGCAGTTCTTC. As protein: CASSFPRTGGLNEQFF.

The chain has TRBV6-8 and TRBJ1-2; TRBD1 matches at 7 bases. CDR1 MNHGY and CDR2 SAAAGT come from the germline V gene. The CDR3 length is 14 residues. The V segment lost 2 bases and the J segment 0 bases; nucleotides outside the gene matches: 0. This chain's CDR3 is CASSYGTANYGYTF. The CDR3 DNA reads TGTGCCAGCAGTTACGGGACAGCTAACTATGGCTACACCTTC.